One and the same sample provided the 14 T cell receptor beta chains below, sequenced in a study of CD8 T cells in ankylosing spondylitis. TCRdb ran MiXCR on the 5' RACE reads and lists one entry per CDR3 protein. The sample yields 100,000 to 150,000 distinct CDR3 sequences, over 6% seen once. The specimen was blood, either unsorted or a sorted T cell fraction (not recorded which). The receptors derive from a male donor with ankylosing spondylitis or in good health (not recorded which).

This clonotype was found many times. The chain joins TRBV28 to TRBJ2-3, with TRBD2 matching over 9 bases. CDR1 is MDHEN, CDR2 SYDVKM, per germline. The CDR3 is 15 amino acids. The V and J ends lost 3 bases and 6 bases, in that order; junction bases with no gene match: 7. CDR3 loop: CASSFRGRADDTQYF. Written as DNA, the CDR3 is TGTGCCAGCAGTTTCCGCGGGAGGGCCGATGATACGCAGTATTTT.

At least ten counts were recorded for this clonotype. V usage is TRBV4-2 and J usage is TRBJ2-3; 10 bases agree with TRBD2. The V segment lost 0 bases and the J segment 4 bases; nucleotides outside the gene matches: 4. The CDR3 runs 16 residues. The germline CDR1 and CDR2 sequences are LGHNA and YNFKEQ. CDR3 in amino acids: CASSQDPSGSADTQYF. The CDR3 DNA sequence: TGTGCCAGCAGCCAAGACCCTAGCGGGAGCGCAGATACGCAGTATTTT.

This clonotype was counted ten times or more. The chain carries TRBV20-1 and TRBJ1-1; tentatively, D is TRBD1 (6 bases). CDR3 length: 13 residues. Trimming left V 4 bases short and J 3 bases short, with 12 bases between. CDR1 is DFQATT, CDR2 SNEGSKA, per germline (reference sequence). In DNA, the CDR3 is TGCAGTGCTATGTCAGGGGTGGACACTGAAGCTTTCTTT. Its protein product is CSAMSGVDTEAFF.

This clonotype was found many times. The chain combines TRBV7-8 with TRBJ1-2, with D possibly TRBD1 on 5 matching bases. The V gene lost 3 bases and the J gene lost 3 bases, with 14 bases spanning the gap. The germline V gene encodes CDR1 SGHVS and CDR2 FQNEAQ. There are 15 residues in the CDR3. The CDR3 nucleotides are TGTGCCAGCAGCTTTTCCTTTGGCAGGGACTATGGCTACACCTTC. Encoded protein: CASSFSFGRDYGYTF.

This clonotype was seen repeatedly, ten times or more. The CDR3 DNA sequence: TGTGCCAGCTCACCAACGCAGGGGGCGAAAGGCTACACCTTC. Translation gives CASSPTQGAKGYTF. The chain carries TRBV18 and TRBJ1-2, with 8 bases identical to TRBD1. The CDR3 length is 14 residues. Germline V gene sequence: CDR1 KGHSH, CDR2 LQKENI. Germline trimming cut 2 bases from V and 8 bases from J; bases unmatched to any gene: 7. The entire variable domain, with the rest obtained from reference TRBV18 and TRBJ1-2, is as follows: NAGVMQNPRHLVRRRGQEARLRCSPMKGHSHVYWYRQLPEEGLKFMVYLQKENIIDESGMPKERFSAEFPKEGPSILRIQQVVRGDSAAYFCASSPTQGAKGYTFGSGTRLTVV.

This clonotype appeared many times. One junction end disagrees with the germline gene, perhaps due to a read error. This rearrangement joins TRBV29-1 to TRBJ2-2; 10 positions agree with TRBD1. The CDR3 extends over 18 amino acids. Germline V gene lookup returns CDR1 SQVTM and CDR2 ANQGSEA. CDR3 region: CSVVGFPRQGAKTGELFF. The CDR3 DNA reads as TGCAGCGTTGTAGGATTCCCCAGACAGGGGGCGAAAACCGGGGAGCTGTTTTTT.

The sample holds many counts of this clonotype. The chain couples TRBV7-2 to TRBJ1-4; D not certain. CDR3 length equals 14 residues. The germline CDR1 and CDR2 sequences are SGHTA and FQGNSA. Trimming removed 2 bases from V and 8 bases from J, with 12 bases in between. CDR3 in amino acids: CASSLPLQAEKLFF. In nucleotides, the CDR3 is TGTGCCAGCAGCTTACCCTTGCAGGCAGAAAAACTGTTTTTT.

This clonotype was detected many times. This rearrangement joins TRBV4-1 to TRBJ2-5; D not resolved. Trimming took 4 bases from V and 4 from J, leaving 7 bases between them. The length of the CDR3 is 12 residues. Germline V gives CDR1 MGHRA, CDR2 YSYEKL. CDR3 region: CASSLDGETQYF. The CDR3 bases are TGCGCCAGCAGCCTAGACGGAGAGACCCAGTACTTC.

In its sample, this clonotype was seen many times. The chain employs TRBV29-1 and TRBJ2-3, with D possibly being TRBD1 (6 bases). CDR3 length equals 14 residues. CDR1 is SQVTM and CDR2 is ANQGSEA in the germline V gene. With 3 bases removed from V and 4 bases from J, the gap between germline ends came to 14 bases. CDR3 loop: CSVDGQGSADTQYF. CDR3 nucleotide sequence: TGCAGCGTTGATGGGCAGGGGTCCGCAGATACGCAGTATTTT.

This sequence joins TRBV7-3 and TRBJ1-3; no clear D gene. The CDR3 loop spans 13 amino acids. The germline V gene encodes CDR1 SGHTA and CDR2 FQGTGA. The V end lost 2 bases, the J end lost 4 bases, and 6 bases lay between the germline ends. CDR3 residues: CASSLSQGNTIYF. CDR3 nucleotides: TGTGCCAGCAGCTTATCCCAGGGAAACACCATATATTTT.

In this sample, this clonotype turned up many times. The chain links TRBV7-9 to TRBJ2-5, with unresolved D. CDR1 and CDR2 from the germline V gene are SEHNR and FQNEAQ (reference sequence). Trimming left V 3 bases short and J 6 bases short, with 14 bases between. The CDR3 is made up of 14 amino acids. The CDR3 DNA is TGTGCCAGCAGCTTTTACCCCGGGTTGCAGACCCAGTACTTC. Protein: CASSFYPGLQTQYF. Variable domain in full (rest from reference TRBV7-9 and TRBJ2-5): DTGVSQNPRHKITKRGQNVTFRCDPISEHNRLYWYRQTLGQGPEFLTYFQNEAQLEKSRLLSDRFSAERPKGSFSTLEIQRTEQGDSAMYLCASSFYPGLQTQYFGPGTRLLVL.

There are a few counts of this clonotype. This chain connects TRBV25-1 to TRBJ1-5; TRBD1 matches 7 bases. V lost 1 base to trimming and J lost 6 bases; unmatched junction nucleotides: 6. Germline V gene data show CDR1 as MGHDK and CDR2 as SYGVNS. CDR3 length: 15 amino acids. The DNA of the CDR3 is TGTGCCAGCAGTGAATTTCGGGACAGTTCTCAGCCCCAGCATTTT. Translation: CASSEFRDSSQPQHF.

The chain carries TRBV5-1 and TRBJ2-1, with D maybe TRBD2 (6 bases). CDR3 size: 15 residues. CDR1 SGHRS and CDR2 YFSETQ come from the germline V gene. V was pared by 4 bases and J by 5 bases, with 16 bases between. CDR3 nucleotide sequence: TGCGCCAGCAGCATTGGGGGTAGCGGAAACAATGAGCAGTTCTTC. Residues: CASSIGGSGNNEQFF. Full variable domain (outside the CDR3, taken from reference TRBV5-1 and TRBJ2-1): KAGVTQTPRYLIKTRGQQVTLSCSPISGHRSVSWYQQTPGQGLQFLFEYFSETQRNKGNFPGRFSGRQFSNSRSEMNVSTLELGDSALYLCASSIGGSGNNEQFFGPGTRLTVL.

Ten or more counts support this clonotype. This chain connects TRBV5-1 to TRBJ2-1; TRBD2 aligns across 9 bases. With 0 bases clipped from V and 3 bases from J, the junction kept 1 base outside the gene matches. The CDR3 is 15 residues long. Looked up from germline, CDR1 is SGHRS and CDR2 is YFSETQ. This CDR3 is CASSLASGVYNEQFF. The CDR3 DNA is TGCGCCAGCAGCTTGGCTAGCGGGGTCTACAATGAGCAGTTCTTC.